These 16 T cell receptor beta chains were sequenced from one sample in a study of early T cells in non-severe SARS-CoV-2 infection. TCRdb re-analysed the 5' RACE reads in MiXCR, keeping a single row per CDR3 protein. The sample has 48,000 or so distinct CDR3 sequences; less than 15% are singletons. Material: whole blood. These receptor sequences come from an adult who was a healthcare worker with PCR-confirmed SARS-CoV-2 infection or an uninfected control (not recorded which).

This clonotype was counted ten times or more. The V and J genes are TRBV10-3 and TRBJ2-1, with D maybe TRBD1 (6 bases). Germline CDR1 reads ENHRY; CDR2 reads SYGVKD. The CDR3 sequence is 14 residues long. The V gene lost 7 bases and the J gene lost 1 base, with 11 bases spanning the gap. The CDR3, as DNA: TGTGCCATCACCCCGGACAGTTCCTACAATGAGCAGTTCTTC. This gives the protein CAITPDSSYNEQFF.

To note about this clonotype: One base away lies a much larger clone, so this may be a sequencing read error. The V and J genes are TRBV6-6 and TRBJ2-3, with unresolved D. The CDR3 is 14 residues long. Germline values: CDR1 MNHNY, CDR2 SVGAGI (reference sequence). Trimming removed 4 bases at V and 0 bases at J, with 8 bases between. The CDR3 is CASSLAASTDTQYF. The CDR3 DNA is TGTGCCAGCAGTTTGGCAGCTAGCACAGATACGCAGTATTTT.

The V call is TRBV27, the J call TRBJ2-2; 9 bases agree with TRBD1. V lost 2 bases, J lost 7 bases, and 8 bases stayed unmatched. CDR3 length equals 16 residues. Germline CDR1 reads MNHEY; CDR2 reads SMNVEV (reference sequence). The CDR3 sequence: CASSLIYGTGIGELFF. The CDR3 DNA follows: TGTGCCAGCAGTTTAATCTATGGGACAGGGATCGGGGAGCTGTTTTTT.

This clonotype has more than one count but fewer than ten. The rearrangement links TRBV18 to TRBJ1-1; tentatively, D is TRBD1 (5 bases). Per germline, CDR1 KGHSH and CDR2 LQKENI. V was shortened by 3 bases and J by 2 bases, with 10 bases between the two germline ends. The CDR3 has 14 residues. CDR3 protein: CASSPGRTNTEAFF. The CDR3 coding sequence is TGTGCCAGCTCACCGGGACGGACTAACACTGAAGCTTTCTTT. Full variable domain (rest looked up from reference TRBV18 and TRBJ1-1): NAGVMQNPRHLVRRRGQEARLRCSPMKGHSHVYWYRQLPEEGLKFMVYLQKENIIDESGMPKERFSAEFPKEGPSILRIQQVVRGDSAAYFCASSPGRTNTEAFFGQGTRLTVV.

This clonotype was found a few times. The J gene is TRBJ2-3, the V gene TRBV9, with D possibly called TRBD1 or TRBD2 (6 bases each). Germline V gives CDR1 SGDLS, CDR2 YYNGEE. The germline V and J ends were trimmed by 4 bases and 4 bases, with 13 bases remaining between them. This CDR3 region has 14 residues. The CDR3, as DNA: TGTGCCAGCAGCCCCCCCGGGGGCCCAGATACGCAGTATTTT. Its protein product is CASSPPGGPDTQYF.

The rearrangement links TRBV28 to TRBJ2-1; D is unclear. This CDR3 is built from 14 residues. V was cut by 6 bases and J by 9 bases, with 18 bases left in between. Germline CDR1 reads MDHEN; CDR2 reads SYDVKM. This CDR3 reads CASSPHIGLGEQFF. The DNA for the CDR3 is TGTGCCAGCAGCCCTCATATAGGTCTCGGTGAGCAGTTCTTC.

This clonotype was detected many times. This chain uses TRBV11-3 with TRBJ2-1, with 14 bases identical to TRBD2. Germline assignment: CDR1 SGHNT and CDR2 YENEEA. This CDR3 has 17 amino acids. With 5 bases clipped from V and 3 bases from J, the junction kept 6 bases outside the gene matches. The CDR3 reads CASSIGLAGGLYNEQFF. The CDR3 nucleotides are TGTGCCAGCAGCATCGGACTAGCGGGGGGACTCTACAATGAGCAGTTCTTC.

CDR3 DNA: TGTGCCAGCAGTGATCGCACTAGTCTAGAGACCCAGTACTTC. This gives the protein CASSDRTSLETQYF. The J gene is TRBJ2-5, the V gene TRBV2; D may be TRBD2 (5 bases). The germline V gene has CDR1 SNHLY and CDR2 FYNNEI. The V end was cut by 3 bases, the J end by 4 bases, with 12 bases between. The CDR3 is 14 amino acids.

V usage is TRBV5-1 and J usage is TRBJ1-3; 8 bases match TRBD1. CDR3 size: 16 residues. V lost 3 bases to trimming and J lost 4 bases; unmatched junction nucleotides: 9. Germline V CDR1 and CDR2: SGHRS, YFSETQ. DNA for the CDR3: TGCGCCAGCAGCTCTCAGCGACAGGGGACAGGAAACACCATATATTTT. It translates to CASSSQRQGTGNTIYF.

The chain employs TRBV5-1 and TRBJ2-5, with D perhaps matching TRBD2 (5 bases). Trimming removed 1 base from V and 5 bases from J, with 21 bases in between. The CDR3 consists of 17 residues. The germline V gene has CDR1 SGHRS and CDR2 YFSETQ. The CDR3 is CASSLMAVQRSQETQYF. CDR3 in DNA: TGCGCCAGCAGCTTGATGGCAGTTCAGCGGTCGCAGGAGACCCAGTACTTC.

The table lists this clonotype with many counts. V gene TRBV20-1 combines with J gene TRBJ2-7; D not certain. The V and J ends lost 6 bases and 7 bases respectively, with 16 bases between them. The CDR3 runs to 12 residues. Looked up from germline, CDR1 is DFQATT and CDR2 is SNEGSKA (reference sequence). The DNA of the CDR3 is TGCAGTGCAGATGAAGGAGTTCGGGAGCAGTACTTC. Translated, it gives CSADEGVREQYF.

This clonotype has just a few counts. The CDR3 bases are TGTGCCAGCAGCTATAGCAGGGCCGGGGAGCTGTTTTTT. Residues: CASSYSRAGELFF. This rearrangement joins TRBV7-3 to TRBJ2-2, with a weak D call TRBD1 (5 bases). Trimming pared 4 bases from V and 6 bases from J, leaving 9 bases between. This CDR3 is built from 13 residues. In germline, CDR1 is SGHTA, CDR2 FQGTGA.

This clonotype counts as large (0.1 to 1%). This rearrangement joins TRBV29-1 to TRBJ2-7; D not certain. This CDR3 spans 10 amino acids. Trimming took 4 bases from V and 5 from J, leaving 6 bases between them. The V gene's germline CDR1 is SQVTM and CDR2 ANQGSEA. CDR3 nucleotides: TGCAGCGTTGTCCAGCACGAGCAGTACTTC. This translates into CSVVQHEQYF.

The rearrangement uses TRBV12-3 or TRBV12-4 and TRBJ2-7; D is uncertain. Trimming left V 7 bases short and J 2 bases short, with 18 bases between. The length of the CDR3 is 15 residues. This CDR3 reads CASTPGIGRTYEQYF. The CDR3 DNA follows: TGTGCCAGCACCCCCGGAATTGGTCGTACCTACGAGCAGTACTTC.

This clonotype was observed many times. This chain links TRBV18 with TRBJ2-3, with a possible D match to TRBD2 (6 bases). V shed 6 bases and J shed 6 bases, with 16 bases lying between them. The CDR3 is 14 amino acids. From germline, CDR1 is KGHSH and CDR2 LQKENI. The CDR3 reads CASSPGTGGDTQYF. CDR3 nucleotides: TGTGCCAGCTCTCCCGGGACTGGCGGGGATACGCAGTATTTT.

This clonotype was seen a handful of times. The chain recombines TRBV21-1 with TRBJ2-7. TRBV21-1 is reported as a pseudogene. The CDR3 has 15 amino acids. CDR3: CASSKLSLSSYEQYF. The CDR3 bases are TGTGCCAGCAGCAAGCTTTCCCTAAGCTCCTACGAGCAGTACTTC.